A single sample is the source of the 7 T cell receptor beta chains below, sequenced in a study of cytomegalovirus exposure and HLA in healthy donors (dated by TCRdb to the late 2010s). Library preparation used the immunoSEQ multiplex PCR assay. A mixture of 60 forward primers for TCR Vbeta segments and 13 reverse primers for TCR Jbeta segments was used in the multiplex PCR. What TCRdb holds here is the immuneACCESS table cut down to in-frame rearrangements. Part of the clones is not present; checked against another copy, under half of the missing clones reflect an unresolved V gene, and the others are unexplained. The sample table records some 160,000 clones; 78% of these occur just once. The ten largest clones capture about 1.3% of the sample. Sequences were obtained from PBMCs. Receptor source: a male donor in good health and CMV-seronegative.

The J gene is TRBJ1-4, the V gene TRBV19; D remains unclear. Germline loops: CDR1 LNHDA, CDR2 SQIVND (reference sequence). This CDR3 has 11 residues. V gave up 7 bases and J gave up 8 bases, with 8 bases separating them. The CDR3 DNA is TGTGCCAGTACAACGGGGGAAAAACTGTTTTTT. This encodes CASTTGEKLFF.

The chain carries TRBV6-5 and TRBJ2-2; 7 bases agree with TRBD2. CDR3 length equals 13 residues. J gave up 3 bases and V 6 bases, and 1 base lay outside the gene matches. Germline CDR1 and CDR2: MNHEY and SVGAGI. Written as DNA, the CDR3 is TGTGCCAGCAGGGGAGGGGACACCGGGGAGCTGTTTTTT. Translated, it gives CASRGGDTGELFF.

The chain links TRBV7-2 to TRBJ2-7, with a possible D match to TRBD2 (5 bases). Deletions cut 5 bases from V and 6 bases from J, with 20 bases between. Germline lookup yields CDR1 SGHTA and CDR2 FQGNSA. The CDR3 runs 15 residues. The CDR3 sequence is CASSPLIPARAEQYF. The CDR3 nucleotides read TGTGCCAGCAGCCCTCTCATCCCGGCGCGGGCCGAGCAGTACTTC.

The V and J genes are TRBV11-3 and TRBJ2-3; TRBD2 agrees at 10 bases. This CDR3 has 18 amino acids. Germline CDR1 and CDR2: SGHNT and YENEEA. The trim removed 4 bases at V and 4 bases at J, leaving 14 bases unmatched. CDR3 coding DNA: TGTGCCAGCAGCTCAAACCCGGGGAGCGGGAGGGCCTCAGATACGCAGTATTTT. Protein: CASSSNPGSGRASDTQYF.

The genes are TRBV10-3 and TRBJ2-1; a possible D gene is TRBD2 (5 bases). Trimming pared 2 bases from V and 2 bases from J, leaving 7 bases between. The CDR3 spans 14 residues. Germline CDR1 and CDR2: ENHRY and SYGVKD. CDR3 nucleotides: TGTGCCATCAGTGAGATTAGCGCCTACAATGAGCAGTTCTTC. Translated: CAISEISAYNEQFF.

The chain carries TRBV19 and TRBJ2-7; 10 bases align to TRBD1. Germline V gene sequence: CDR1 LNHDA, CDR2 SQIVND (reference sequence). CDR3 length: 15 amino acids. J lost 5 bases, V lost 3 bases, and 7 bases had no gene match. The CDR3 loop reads CASSMTGTGVDEQYF. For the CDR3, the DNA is TGTGCCAGTAGTATGACCGGGACAGGGGTAGACGAGCAGTACTTC.

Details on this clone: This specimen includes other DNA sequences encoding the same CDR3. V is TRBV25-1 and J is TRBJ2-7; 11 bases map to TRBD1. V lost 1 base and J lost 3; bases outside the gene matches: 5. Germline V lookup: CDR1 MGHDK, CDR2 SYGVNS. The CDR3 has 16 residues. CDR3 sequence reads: CASSESPGTGGYEQYF. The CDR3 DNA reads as TGTGCCAGCAGTGAATCCCCCGGGACAGGGGGCTACGAGCAGTACTTC.